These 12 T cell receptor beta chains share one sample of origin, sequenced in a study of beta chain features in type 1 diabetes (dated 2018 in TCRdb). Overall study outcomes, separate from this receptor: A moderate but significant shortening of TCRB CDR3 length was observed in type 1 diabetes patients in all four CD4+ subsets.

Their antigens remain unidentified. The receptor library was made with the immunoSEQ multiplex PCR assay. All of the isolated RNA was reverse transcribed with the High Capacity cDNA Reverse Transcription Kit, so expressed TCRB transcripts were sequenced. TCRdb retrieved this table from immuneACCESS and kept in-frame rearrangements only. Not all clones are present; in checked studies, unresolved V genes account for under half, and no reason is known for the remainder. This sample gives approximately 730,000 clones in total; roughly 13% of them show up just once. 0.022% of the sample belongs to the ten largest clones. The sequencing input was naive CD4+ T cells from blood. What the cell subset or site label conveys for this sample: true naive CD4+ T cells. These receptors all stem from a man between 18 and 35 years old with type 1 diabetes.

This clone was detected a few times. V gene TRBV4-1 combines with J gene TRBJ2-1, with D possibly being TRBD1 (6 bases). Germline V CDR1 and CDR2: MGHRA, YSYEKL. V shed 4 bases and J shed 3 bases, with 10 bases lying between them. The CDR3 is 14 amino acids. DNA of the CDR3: TGCGCCAGCAGCCCTGAGACAGGCTACAATGAGCAGTTCTTC. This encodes CASSPETGYNEQFF.

CDR3 residues: CASSPPSQGGTEAFF. Here the CDR3 DNA reads TGTGCCAGCTCACCACCGTCACAGGGTGGGACTGAAGCTTTCTTT. The J gene is TRBJ1-1, the V gene TRBV18; maybe TRBD1 (6 bases). The CDR3 sequence is 15 residues long. Germline V gene lookup returns CDR1 KGHSH and CDR2 LQKENI. Trimming removed 0 bases at V and 5 bases at J, with 13 bases between.

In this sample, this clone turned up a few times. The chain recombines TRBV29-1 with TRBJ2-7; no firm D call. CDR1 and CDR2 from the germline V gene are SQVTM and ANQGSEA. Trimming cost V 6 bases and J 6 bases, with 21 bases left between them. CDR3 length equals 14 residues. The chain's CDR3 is CSVRLGVVEGEQYF. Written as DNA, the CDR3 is TGCAGCGTACGACTTGGGGTCGTGGAAGGCGAGCAGTACTTC.

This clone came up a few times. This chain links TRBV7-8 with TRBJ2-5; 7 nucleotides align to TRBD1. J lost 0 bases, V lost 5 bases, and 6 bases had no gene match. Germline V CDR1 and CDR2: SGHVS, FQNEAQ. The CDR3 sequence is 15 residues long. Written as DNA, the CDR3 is TGTGCCAGCAGCCCGACGACAGGGAACCAAGAGACCCAGTACTTC. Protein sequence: CASSPTTGNQETQYF.

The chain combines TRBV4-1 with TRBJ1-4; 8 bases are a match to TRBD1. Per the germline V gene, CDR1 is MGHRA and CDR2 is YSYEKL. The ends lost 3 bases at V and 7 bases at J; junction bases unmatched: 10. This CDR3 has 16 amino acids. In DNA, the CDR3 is TGCGCCAGCAGCCAGATAGGGGGCGACAGGGGTGAAAAACTGTTTTTT. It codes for CASSQIGGDRGEKLFF.

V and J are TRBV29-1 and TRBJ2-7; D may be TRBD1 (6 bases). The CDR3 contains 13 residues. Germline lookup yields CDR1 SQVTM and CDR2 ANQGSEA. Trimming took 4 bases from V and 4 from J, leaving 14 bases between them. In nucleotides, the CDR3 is TGCAGCGTTGTGAAGGGGGTGGCATACGAGCAGTACTTC. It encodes CSVVKGVAYEQYF.

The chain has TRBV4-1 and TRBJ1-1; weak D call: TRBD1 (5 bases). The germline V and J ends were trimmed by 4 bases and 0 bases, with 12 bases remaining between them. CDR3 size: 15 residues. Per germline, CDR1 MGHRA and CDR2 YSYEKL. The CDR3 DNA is TGCGCCAGCAGCCCCACTCGACAGCTGAACACTGAAGCTTTCTTT. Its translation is CASSPTRQLNTEAFF.

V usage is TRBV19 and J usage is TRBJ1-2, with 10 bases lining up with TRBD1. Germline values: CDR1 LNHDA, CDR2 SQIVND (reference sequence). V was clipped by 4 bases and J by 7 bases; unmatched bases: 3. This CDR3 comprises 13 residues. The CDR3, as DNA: TGTGCCAGTAGTACCCGGGACAGGGGTGGCTACACCTTC. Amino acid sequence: CASSTRDRGGYTF.

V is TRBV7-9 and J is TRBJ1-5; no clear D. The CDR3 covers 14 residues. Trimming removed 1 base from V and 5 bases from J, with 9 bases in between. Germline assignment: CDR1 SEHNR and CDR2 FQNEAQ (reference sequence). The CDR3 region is CASSLEGPDQPQHF. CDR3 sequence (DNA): TGTGCCAGCAGCTTAGAAGGCCCAGATCAGCCCCAGCATTTT.

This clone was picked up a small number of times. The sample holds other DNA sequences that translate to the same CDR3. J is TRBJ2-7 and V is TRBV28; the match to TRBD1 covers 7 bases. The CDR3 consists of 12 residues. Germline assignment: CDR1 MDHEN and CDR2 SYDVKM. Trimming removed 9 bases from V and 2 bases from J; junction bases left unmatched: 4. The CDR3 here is CASRTGPYEQYF. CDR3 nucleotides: TGTGCCAGTCGGACAGGCCCCTACGAGCAGTACTTC.

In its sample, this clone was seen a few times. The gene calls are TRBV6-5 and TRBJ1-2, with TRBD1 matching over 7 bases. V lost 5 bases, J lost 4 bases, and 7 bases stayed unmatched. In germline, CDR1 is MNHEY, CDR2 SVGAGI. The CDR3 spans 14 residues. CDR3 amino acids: CASSPGTAGYGYTF. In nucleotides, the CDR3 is TGTGCCAGCAGTCCAGGGACAGCTGGCTATGGCTACACCTTC.

CDR3 sequence reads: CASSPLSTGISSNYGYTF. CDR3 bases: TGTGCCAGCTCACCACTTTCGACAGGGATCAGCTCTAACTATGGCTACACCTTC. The chain uses TRBV18 and TRBJ1-2; 7 bases match TRBD1. This CDR3 has 18 residues. Germline V gives CDR1 KGHSH, CDR2 LQKENI. Unmatched junction bases numbered 11, after V lost 1 base and J lost 0 bases.